This TCR beta chain originates from a study of T cells in Graves' hyperthyroidism and ophthalmopathy. TCR beta CDR3 regions were amplified from RNA transcripts. The HTBI primer set served for first-round RT-PCR of the TCR CDR3. One entry per CDR3 protein, called by TCRdb with MiXCR from the multiplex PCR reads. The data contain around 540,000 distinct CDR3 sequences, around 45% of them singletons. This clonotype came up a few times. The sequenced material came from peripheral blood or thyroid tissue (not recorded which). The clonotype was recovered from a young woman with Graves' hyperthyroidism.

CDR3 protein: CASSAEDRGRGNYGYTF. As DNA, the CDR3 is TGTGCCAGCAGCGCCGAGGACAGGGGGCGGGGTAACTATGGCTACACCTTC. The J gene is TRBJ1-2, the V gene TRBV25-1; TRBD1 matches 11 bases. This CDR3 region has 17 residues. Germline lookup yields CDR1 MGHDK and CDR2 SYGVNS. V was clipped by 6 bases and J by 1 base; unmatched bases: 10.